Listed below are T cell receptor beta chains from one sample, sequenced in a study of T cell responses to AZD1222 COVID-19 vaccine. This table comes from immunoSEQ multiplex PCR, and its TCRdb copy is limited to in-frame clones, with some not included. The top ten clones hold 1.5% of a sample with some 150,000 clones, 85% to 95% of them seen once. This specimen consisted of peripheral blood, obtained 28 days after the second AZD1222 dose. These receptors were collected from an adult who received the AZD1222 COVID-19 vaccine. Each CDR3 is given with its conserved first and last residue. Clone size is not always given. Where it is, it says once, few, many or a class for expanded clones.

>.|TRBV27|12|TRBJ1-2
CASSSHRGGYTF
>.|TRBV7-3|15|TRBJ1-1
CASSLSKTENTEAFF
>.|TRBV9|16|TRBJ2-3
CASSGTHGRATDTQYF
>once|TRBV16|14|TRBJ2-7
CASSQSVGQYEQYF
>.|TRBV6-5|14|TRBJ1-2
CASSYSNRDYGYTF
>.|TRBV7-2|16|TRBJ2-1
CASRPTGRGSYNEQFF
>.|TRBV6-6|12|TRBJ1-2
CASSYSSSSYTF
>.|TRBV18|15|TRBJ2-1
CASDFLAGGPNEQFF
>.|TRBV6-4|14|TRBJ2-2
CASSGTGDTGELFF
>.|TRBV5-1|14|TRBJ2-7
CASSFRTPDYEQYF
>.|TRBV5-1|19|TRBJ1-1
CASSLGQRALGHMNTEAFF
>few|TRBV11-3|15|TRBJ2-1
CASSPGQGGSNEQFF
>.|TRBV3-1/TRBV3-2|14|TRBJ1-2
CASSQGGVYYGYTF
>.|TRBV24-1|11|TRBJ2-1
CATSEWGEQFF
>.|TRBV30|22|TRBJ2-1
CAWIPGLAGGSPPLSSYNEQFF
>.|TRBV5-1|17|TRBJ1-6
CASSLAVSVQINSPLHF
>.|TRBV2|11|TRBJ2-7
CASSPSYEQYF
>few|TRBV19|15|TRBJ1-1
CASSIDDRRGTEAFF
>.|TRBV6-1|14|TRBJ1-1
CASSELLGNTEAFF
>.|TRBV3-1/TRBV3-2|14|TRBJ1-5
CASSQSTGSQPQHF
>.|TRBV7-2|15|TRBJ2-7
CASSSVLGFTYEQYF
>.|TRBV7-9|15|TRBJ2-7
CASSSRDYQTYEQYF
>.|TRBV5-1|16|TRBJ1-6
CASSRQGSSYNSPLHF
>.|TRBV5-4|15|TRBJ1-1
CASSFKRGSSTEAFF
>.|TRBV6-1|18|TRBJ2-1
CASSETGSRGSLYNEQFF
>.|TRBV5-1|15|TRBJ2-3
CASSSGQGSTDTQYF